The 23 T cell receptor beta chains below were found in one sample sequenced in a study of spatial heterogeneity in lung cancer. TCRdb redid the calling of the 5' RACE reads with MiXCR, one entry per CDR3 protein. Found here are 49,000 or so distinct CDR3 sequences, approximately 12% of them singletons; the top ten hold roughly 32%. Stated time point: blood at routine non-recurrence follow-up after resection. Sequencing used PBMCs, obtained at follow-up. The receptors shown here come from a male donor with early-stage non-small cell lung cancer.

This clonotype was counted many times. The rearrangement uses TRBV6-5 and TRBJ2-6; 9 positions match TRBD1. The trim removed 2 bases at V and 0 bases at J, leaving 2 bases unmatched. Germline values: CDR1 MNHEY, CDR2 SVGAGI. This CDR3 has 17 amino acids. This chain's CDR3 is CASSYGTGISGANVLTF. CDR3 sequence (DNA): TGTGCCAGCAGTTACGGGACAGGGATCTCTGGGGCCAACGTCCTGACTTTC.

This chain joins TRBV5-1 and TRBJ2-3; no clear D gene. Germline V gene data show CDR1 as SGHRS and CDR2 as YFSETQ. Trimming removed 0 bases at V and 3 bases at J, with 11 bases between. CDR3 size: 15 residues. CDR3 in DNA: TGCGCCAGCAGCTTGGTGGGGTCCGGGACAGATACGCAGTATTTT. It yields the protein CASSLVGSGTDTQYF.

The chain is built from TRBV7-9 and TRBJ1-6, with no clear D. Germline V gene sequence: CDR1 SEHNR, CDR2 FQNEAQ (reference sequence). V was trimmed by 1 base and J by 10 bases, leaving 14 bases between them. This CDR3 has 15 residues. The CDR3 spells CASSLVSGHASPLHF. The CDR3 DNA reads TGTGCCAGCAGCTTAGTATCCGGGCATGCCTCACCCCTCCACTTT.

This chain connects TRBV4-1 to TRBJ2-1; no firm D call. This CDR3 has 16 residues. V was trimmed by 2 bases and J by 2 bases, leaving 13 bases between them. The V gene's germline CDR1 is MGHRA and CDR2 YSYEKL. CDR3 residues: CASSQSLTEPYNEQFF. CDR3 nucleotides: TGCGCCAGCAGCCAATCTCTTACGGAACCCTACAATGAGCAGTTCTTC.

V is TRBV20-1 and J is TRBJ2-2, with 8 bases that match TRBD2. The CDR3 consists of 14 residues. V lost 2 bases and J lost 7; bases outside the gene matches: 6. The V gene's germline CDR1 is DFQATT and CDR2 SNEGSKA (reference sequence). Here the CDR3 DNA reads TGCAGTGCTAGAACGGGAGGGTATGACGGGGAGCTGTTTTTT. It specifies CSARTGGYDGELFF.

Ten or more counts support this clonotype. The chain employs TRBV28 and TRBJ1-2; D might be TRBD1 (6 bases). V lost 10 bases, J lost 6 bases, and 15 bases lay in between. The CDR3 contains 12 residues. Germline V gene lookup returns CDR1 MDHEN and CDR2 SYDVKM. In DNA form, the CDR3 reads TGTGCCACGAGATGGGCAGGGGATGGCTACACCTTC. The encoded protein is CATRWAGDGYTF.

The chain combines TRBV28 with TRBJ2-2; 9 nucleotides agree with TRBD1. The length of the CDR3 is 14 residues. The junction had 4 bases not matched to a gene; V was cut back by 6 bases and J by 5 bases. Germline lookup yields CDR1 MDHEN and CDR2 SYDVKM. The CDR3 DNA follows: TGTGCCAGCAGGTGGACAGGGGCGACCGGGGAGCTGTTTTTT. Protein: CASRWTGATGELFF.

This clonotype appeared many times. For the CDR3, the DNA is TGTGCCAGCAGCCGCCCAGGGTCTTTAGCTAACTATGGCTACACCTTC. This gives the protein CASSRPGSLANYGYTF. V gene TRBV12-3 or TRBV12-4 combines with J gene TRBJ1-2; TRBD1 might be the D (5 bases). Trimming stripped 6 bases from V and 0 bases from J, with 17 bases between. The CDR3 is made up of 16 amino acids.

The rearrangement uses TRBV9 and TRBJ2-3; D ambiguous. V lost 0 bases, J lost 4 bases, and 3 bases lay in between. The germline V gene has CDR1 SGDLS and CDR2 YYNGEE. The CDR3 runs to 12 residues. CDR3 DNA: TGTGCCAGCAGCGTAGGAGCAGATACGCAGTATTTT. Translation gives CASSVGADTQYF.

This clonotype occurred many times. The rearrangement uses TRBV20-1 and TRBJ2-7, with D tentatively TRBD1 or TRBD2 (5 bases each). The germline V and J ends were trimmed by 0 bases and 7 bases, with 19 bases remaining between them. Germline V CDR1 and CDR2: DFQATT, SNEGSKA (reference sequence). The CDR3 covers 15 residues. CDR3 sequence (DNA): TGCAGTGCTAGAGATGAGAGGTCGCTCGGGGCAGAGCAGTACTTC. It translates to CSARDERSLGAEQYF.

This chain links TRBV18 with TRBJ1-3; D unclear. The germline V gene encodes CDR1 KGHSH and CDR2 LQKENI. V lost 6 bases and J 0 bases, leaving 9 bases between the germline ends. This CDR3 spans 14 amino acids. The CDR3 DNA sequence: TGTGCCAGCTCGCAGGACCTCTCTGGAAACACCATATATTTT. Residues: CASSQDLSGNTIYF.

At least ten counts were recorded for this clonotype. V is TRBV14 and J is TRBJ1-1, with D maybe TRBD1 (6 bases). This CDR3 spans 14 amino acids. V lost 4 bases and J lost 0, with 9 bases in between. CDR1 and CDR2 from the germline V gene are SGHDN and FVKESK. The CDR3 loop reads CASSLRDMNTEAFF. In nucleotides, the CDR3 is TGTGCCAGCAGCCTCAGGGACATGAACACTGAAGCTTTCTTT.

This clonotype was detected only a few times. This chain connects TRBV2 to TRBJ2-7; tentatively, D is TRBD1 (6 bases). The germline V gene has CDR1 SNHLY and CDR2 FYNNEI. The CDR3 has 14 residues. V gave up 5 bases and J gave up 5 bases, with 16 bases separating them. CDR3 region: CASSRGQLENEQYF. The CDR3 DNA reads TGTGCCAGCAGTCGAGGACAGTTAGAGAACGAGCAGTACTTC. The full variable domain, rest sourced from reference TRBV2 and TRBJ2-7, is EPEVTQTPSHQVTQMGQEVILRCVPISNHLYFYWYRQILGQKVEFLVSFYNNEISEKSEIFDDQFSVERPDGSNFTLKIRSTKLEDSAMYFCASSRGQLENEQYFGPGTRLTVT.

V usage is TRBV20-1 and J usage is TRBJ2-7, with a tentative D call TRBD2 (6 bases). Germline loops: CDR1 DFQATT, CDR2 SNEGSKA (reference sequence). The V end lost 5 bases, the J end lost 0 bases, and 11 bases lay between the germline ends. This CDR3 has 13 amino acids. CDR3 residues: CSAPLGGSYEQYF. For the CDR3, the DNA is TGCAGTGCTCCTCTCGGGGGCTCCTACGAGCAGTACTTC.

The sample holds many counts of this clonotype. The chain recombines TRBV7-2 with TRBJ1-4; D gene uncertain. The CDR3 loop spans 16 amino acids. Germline assignment: CDR1 SGHTA and CDR2 FQGNSA. The V end was cut by 1 base, the J end by 7 bases, with 16 bases between. CDR3 DNA: TGTGCCAGCAGCTTAGGAGGCAGAAACTTGGGTGAAAAACTGTTTTTT. Translating it yields CASSLGGRNLGEKLFF.

This clonotype occurred a few times. The J gene is TRBJ1-4, the V gene TRBV12-3 or TRBV12-4; the match to TRBD1 covers 10 bases. This CDR3 is built from 14 residues. Germline trimming cut 3 bases from V and 12 bases from J; bases unmatched to any gene: 7. In DNA form, the CDR3 reads TGTGCCAGCAGTTTCGGGACAGGGGCCCGGGAACTGTTTTTT. Amino acid sequence: CASSFGTGARELFF.

This clonotype was counted at least ten times. The rearrangement links TRBV20-1 to TRBJ2-7; 8 nucleotides match TRBD2. Germline trimming cut 4 bases from V and 3 bases from J; bases unmatched to any gene: 5. Germline V gene sequence: CDR1 DFQATT, CDR2 SNEGSKA (reference sequence). This CDR3 region has 13 residues. Here the CDR3 reads CSAIKLADYEQYF. For the CDR3, the DNA is TGCAGTGCTATAAAACTAGCGGACTACGAGCAGTACTTC.

This clonotype has ten or more counts. V and J are TRBV20-1 and TRBJ2-1; TRBD1 agrees at 10 bases. This CDR3 is 15 amino acids long. Germline assignment: CDR1 DFQATT and CDR2 SNEGSKA (reference sequence). CDR3 sequence: CSTHSGTGEDNEQFF. CDR3 in DNA: TGCAGCACTCACTCCGGGACAGGGGAAGACAATGAGCAGTTCTTC.

This clonotype has ten or more counts. The rearrangement uses TRBV10-3 and TRBJ2-7; D not certain. Trimming took 5 bases from V and 6 from J, leaving 14 bases between them. CDR1 and CDR2 from the germline V gene are ENHRY and SYGVKD. CDR3 length: 13 amino acids. The CDR3 spells CAISLPSGVEQYF. The CDR3 DNA sequence: TGTGCCATCAGTCTCCCTTCCGGCGTCGAGCAGTACTTC.

This clonotype was found a few times. The chain links TRBV7-3 to TRBJ2-5; TRBD2 matches at 7 bases. Losses at the gene ends were 5 bases for V and 1 base for J; bases not matched to a gene: 4. The CDR3 totals 14 residues. Per the germline V gene, CDR1 is SGHTA and CDR2 is FQGTGA. This CDR3 is CASSTGTTQETQYF. The CDR3 DNA reads TGTGCCAGCAGCACCGGGACTACCCAAGAGACCCAGTACTTC.

This clonotype was seen ten or more times. The chain has TRBV6-6 and TRBJ1-5; tentatively, D is TRBD1 (6 bases). Trimming stripped 2 bases from V and 5 bases from J, with 13 bases between. Germline V gene sequence: CDR1 MNHNY, CDR2 SVGAGI (reference sequence). CDR3 length equals 15 residues. CDR3 in amino acids: CASSYAGVGDQPQHF. The CDR3 nucleotides read TGTGCCAGCAGTTACGCAGGGGTTGGAGATCAGCCCCAGCATTTT.

In its sample, this clonotype was seen a few times. V gene TRBV6-5 combines with J gene TRBJ1-2; unclear D gene. Trimming took off 2 bases at V and 2 bases at J, with 9 bases between the two ends. This CDR3 has 14 amino acids. Per germline, CDR1 MNHEY and CDR2 SVGAGI. CDR3 region: CASSYGFQNYGYTF. CDR3 nucleotides: TGTGCCAGCAGTTACGGGTTTCAGAACTATGGCTACACCTTC.

This clonotype was detected many times. This rearrangement joins TRBV12-3 or TRBV12-4 to TRBJ1-2; D may be TRBD1 (6 bases). Trimming took 6 bases from V and 8 from J, leaving 19 bases between them. CDR3 size: 14 residues. The CDR3 protein is CASSLKGGPAGYTF. In DNA form, the CDR3 reads TGTGCCAGCAGCCTCAAGGGGGGACCCGCAGGCTACACCTTC.